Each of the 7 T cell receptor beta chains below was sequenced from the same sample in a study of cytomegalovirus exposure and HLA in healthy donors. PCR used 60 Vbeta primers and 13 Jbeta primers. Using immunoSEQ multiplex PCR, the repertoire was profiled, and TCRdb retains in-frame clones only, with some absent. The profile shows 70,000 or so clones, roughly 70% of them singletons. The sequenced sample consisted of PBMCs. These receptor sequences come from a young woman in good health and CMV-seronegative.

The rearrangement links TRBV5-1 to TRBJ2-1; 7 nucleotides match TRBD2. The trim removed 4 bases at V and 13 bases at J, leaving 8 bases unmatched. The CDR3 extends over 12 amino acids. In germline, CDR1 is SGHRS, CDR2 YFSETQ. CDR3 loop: CASSPGWDYQFF. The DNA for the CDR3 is TGCGCCAGCAGCCCCGGTTGGGACTATCAGTTCTTC.

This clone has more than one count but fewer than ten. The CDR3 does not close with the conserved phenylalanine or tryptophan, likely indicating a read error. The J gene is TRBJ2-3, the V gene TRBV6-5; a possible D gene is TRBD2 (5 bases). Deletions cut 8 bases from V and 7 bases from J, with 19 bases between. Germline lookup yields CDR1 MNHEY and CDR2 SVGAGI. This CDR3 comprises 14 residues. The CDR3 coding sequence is TGTGCCAGCGCGAGTAGCGCGGGTATTAATACGCAGTATGTT. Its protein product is CASASSAGINTQYV.

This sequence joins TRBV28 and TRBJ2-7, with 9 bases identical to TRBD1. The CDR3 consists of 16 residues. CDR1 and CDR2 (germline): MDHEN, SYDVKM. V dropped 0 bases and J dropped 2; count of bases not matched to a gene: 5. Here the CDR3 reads CASSLWDRGGAYEQYF. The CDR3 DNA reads TGTGCCAGCAGTTTATGGGACAGGGGCGGAGCCTACGAGCAGTACTTC.

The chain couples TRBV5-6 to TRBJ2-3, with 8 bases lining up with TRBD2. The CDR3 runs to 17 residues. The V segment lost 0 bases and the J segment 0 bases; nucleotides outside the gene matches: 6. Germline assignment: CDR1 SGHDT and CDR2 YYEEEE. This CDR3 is CASSLVAGPTSTDTQYF. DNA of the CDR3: TGTGCCAGCAGCTTGGTAGCGGGACCTACTAGCACAGATACGCAGTATTTT.

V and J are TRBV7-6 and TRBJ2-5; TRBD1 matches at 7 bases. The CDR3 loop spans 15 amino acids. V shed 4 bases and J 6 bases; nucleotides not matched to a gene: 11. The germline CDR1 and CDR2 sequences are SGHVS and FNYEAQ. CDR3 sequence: CASSWDSGVQKTQYF. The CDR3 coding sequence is TGTGCCAGCAGCTGGGACAGTGGGGTTCAAAAGACCCAGTACTTC.

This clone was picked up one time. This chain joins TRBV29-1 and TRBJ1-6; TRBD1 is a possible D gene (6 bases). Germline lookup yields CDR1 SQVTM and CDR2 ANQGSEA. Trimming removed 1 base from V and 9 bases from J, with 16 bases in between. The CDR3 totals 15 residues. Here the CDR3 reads CSVEVGGGEGSPLHF. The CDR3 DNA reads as TGCAGCGTTGAAGTCGGAGGGGGGGAAGGTTCACCCCTCCACTTT. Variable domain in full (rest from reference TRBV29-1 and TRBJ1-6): SAVISQKPSRDICQRGTSLTIQCQVDSQVTMMFWYRQQPGQSLTLIATANQGSEATYESGFVIDKFPISRPNLTFSTLTVSNMSPEDSSIYLCSVEVGGGEGSPLHFGNGTRLTVT.

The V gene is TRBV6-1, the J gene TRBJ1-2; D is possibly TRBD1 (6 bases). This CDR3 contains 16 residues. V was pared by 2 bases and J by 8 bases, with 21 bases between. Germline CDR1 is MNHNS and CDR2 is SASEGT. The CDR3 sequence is CASSERRGTGYMGYTF. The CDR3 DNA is TGTGCCAGCAGTGAACGTAGGGGGACGGGATATATGGGCTACACCTTC.